This entry features one T cell receptor (beta chain) sequence. What it recognizes is unknown. The data stem from a study of T cell responses to AZD1222 COVID-19 vaccine. Study-wide findings and caveats: Spike regions recognized by vaccine-associated CD4 TCRs spanned the protein, led by 160-218 and 743-854. Clonal diversity was possibly underestimated, and white British individuals and females predominated among donors.

The repertoire was sequenced with immunoSEQ multiplex PCR; TCRdb's copy has only in-frame clones and lacks some. This table holds 50,000 to 60,000 clones, about 80% found once. CDR3 length equals 15 residues. Germline V gene data show CDR1 as SGHRS and CDR2 as YFSETQ. Trimming removed 0 bases at V and 1 base at J, with 10 bases between. The specimen comprised peripheral blood, sampled 28 days after the second AZD1222 dose. The TCR sequence derives from an adult who received the AZD1222 COVID-19 vaccine. The V and J genes are TRBV5-1 and TRBJ2-5, with D possibly being TRBD1 (6 bases). The CDR3 bases are TGCGCCAGCAGCTTGGGGGGGACATCCCAAGAGACCCAGTACTTC. The encoded protein is CASSLGGTSQETQYF.